Presented here are 31 T cell receptor beta chains from one specimen sequenced in a study of response to subunit inactivated influenza vaccine. Each CDR3 protein gets one entry after TCRdb re-called the RT-PCR reads with MiXCR. In the table there are about 570,000 distinct CDR3 sequences, 11% of which are singletons. The sample was also reused in another study, on T cells expressing NK-cell markers. As reported in that work: The authors made TCR beta cDNA libraries by 5'RACE template switching. This switching added a universal primer site and UMIs.

The sequences come from PBMCs from blood, collected on the day of vaccination. The receptors come from a man aged 45 to 65 who received an inactivated influenza vaccine.

The chain couples TRBV27 to TRBJ2-7, with 9 nucleotides matching TRBD2. The J segment lost 9 bases and the V segment lost 5 bases, leaving 8 bases of the junction unmatched. The CDR3 extends over 13 amino acids. Looked up from germline, CDR1 is MNHEY and CDR2 is SMNVEV (reference sequence). CDR3 sequence: CASSPQERGAQYF. CDR3 coding DNA: TGTGCCAGCAGTCCCCAGGAGCGGGGGGCGCAGTACTTC.

This clonotype was recorded a few times. The chain is built from TRBV7-9 and TRBJ2-3; tentative D call: TRBD2 (6 bases). Germline V lookup: CDR1 SEHNR, CDR2 FQNEAQ (reference sequence). Deletions cut 1 base from V and 0 bases from J, with 11 bases between. This CDR3 is built from 16 residues. The CDR3 DNA reads TGTGCCAGCAGCTTAGATCCGGCGGGGAGCACAGATACGCAGTATTTT. This encodes CASSLDPAGSTDTQYF. The whole variable domain, filled in from reference TRBV7-9 and TRBJ2-3, reads DTGVSQNPRHKITKRGQNVTFRCDPISEHNRLYWYRQTLGQGPEFLTYFQNEAQLEKSRLLSDRFSAERPKGSFSTLEIQRTEQGDSAMYLCASSLDPAGSTDTQYFGPGTRLTVL.

V is TRBV11-2 and J is TRBJ2-2; the D is unclear. The germline gives CDR1 SGHAT, CDR2 FQNNGV. The CDR3 has 16 residues. Trimming took 8 bases from V and 2 from J, leaving 18 bases between them. The CDR3 loop reads CASLERRSPNTGELFF. The DNA for the CDR3 is TGTGCCAGCCTCGAACGCAGGTCTCCCAACACCGGGGAGCTGTTTTTT.

The CDR3 sequence is CASSRPRGTEAFF. Here the CDR3 DNA reads TGTGCCAGCAGCCGTCCTCGGGGGACTGAAGCTTTCTTT. The V gene is TRBV6-1, the J gene TRBJ1-1, with D maybe TRBD1 (5 bases). Germline V lookup: CDR1 MNHNS, CDR2 SASEGT. V gave up 6 bases and J gave up 5 bases, with 13 bases separating them. CDR3 size: 13 residues.

This clonotype was counted at least ten times. V and J are TRBV5-1 and TRBJ2-5; no clear D gene. V lost 3 bases, J lost 4 bases, and 10 bases lay in between. The CDR3 loop spans 13 amino acids. The germline V gene has CDR1 SGHRS and CDR2 YFSETQ. The CDR3 nucleotides read TGCGCCAGCAGCTCCAATATCTTAGAGACCCAGTACTTC. Its translation: CASSSNILETQYF.

This clonotype came up a few times. V usage is TRBV6-2 or TRBV6-3 and J usage is TRBJ2-7; 7 nucleotides line up with TRBD2. With V trimmed by 2 bases and J by 6 bases, 19 bases remained unmatched. From germline, CDR1 is MNHEY and CDR2 SVGEGT. The CDR3 covers 18 residues. The CDR3 DNA sequence: TGTGCCAGCAGTTACCACCAGGGAACTAAGGCGGGAGTAGGCGAGCAGTACTTC. Translating gives CASSYHQGTKAGVGEQYF.

The sample holds a few counts of this clonotype. The chain uses TRBV7-9 and TRBJ2-7, with TRBD1 matching over 9 bases. Germline CDR1 SEHNR, CDR2 FQNEAQ (reference sequence). This CDR3 is 14 amino acids long. V was clipped by 10 bases and J by 4 bases; unmatched bases: 11. CDR3 amino acids: CATNLDRGSYEQYF. CDR3 nucleotides: TGTGCCACCAACTTGGACAGGGGAAGTTACGAGCAGTACTTC.

This clonotype has ten or more counts. The rearrangement uses TRBV29-1 and TRBJ2-5; D gene unclear. Trimming removed 0 bases at V and 5 bases at J, with 16 bases between. From germline, CDR1 is SQVTM and CDR2 ANQGSEA. CDR3 length equals 15 residues. For the CDR3, the DNA is TGCAGCGTTGAAGATGAGGACCTGAAGCTCGAGACCCAGTACTTC. This encodes CSVEDEDLKLETQYF.

This clonotype was counted between two and nine times. The chain joins TRBV29-1 to TRBJ2-1; 8 bases are shared with TRBD1. Germline CDR1 SQVTM, CDR2 ANQGSEA. The CDR3 consists of 13 residues. The V segment lost 4 bases and the J segment 7 bases; nucleotides outside the gene matches: 6. In nucleotides, the CDR3 is TGCAGCGTTGGGACAGGGTTGGATAATGAGCAGTTCTTC. As protein: CSVGTGLDNEQFF.

This clonotype appeared many times. The rearrangement links TRBV4-2 to TRBJ2-1; D might be TRBD2 (5 bases). Trimming left V 1 base short and J 0 bases short, with 16 bases between. The CDR3 extends over 18 amino acids. In germline, CDR1 is LGHNA, CDR2 YNFKEQ. This CDR3 is CASSQAPGLGSSYNEQFF. The CDR3 bases are TGTGCCAGCAGCCAAGCTCCGGGGTTGGGGAGCTCCTACAATGAGCAGTTCTTC.

Only a few counts were recorded for this clonotype. This chain links TRBV7-2 with TRBJ1-1; 7 positions match TRBD1. There are 17 residues in the CDR3. Germline CDR1 is SGHTA and CDR2 is FQGNSA. Germline trimming cut 1 base from V and 0 bases from J; bases unmatched to any gene: 8. The CDR3 spells CASSLGLTGPMNTEAFF. CDR3 nucleotides: TGTGCCAGCAGCTTAGGACTGACAGGGCCGATGAACACTGAAGCTTTCTTT.

The V gene is TRBV19, the J gene TRBJ1-5, with D perhaps matching TRBD1 (5 bases). Trimming pared 3 bases from V and 0 bases from J, leaving 12 bases between. Germline values: CDR1 LNHDA, CDR2 SQIVND (reference sequence). This CDR3 contains 16 residues. CDR3 sequence: CASSMQRQHSNQPQHF. Written as DNA, the CDR3 is TGTGCCAGTAGTATGCAAAGACAGCATAGCAATCAGCCCCAGCATTTT.

This chain connects TRBV6-2 or TRBV6-3 to TRBJ2-2; D is unclear. Trimming left V 5 bases short and J 5 bases short, with 9 bases between. The CDR3 is made up of 13 amino acids. Germline values: CDR1 MNHEY, CDR2 SVGEGT. This CDR3 is CASSVDRTGELFF. CDR3 nucleotide sequence: TGTGCCAGCAGTGTCGACCGAACCGGGGAGCTGTTTTTT.

This clonotype was seen a few times. The chain joins TRBV27 to TRBJ2-1, with 16 bases lining up with TRBD2. From germline, CDR1 is MNHEY and CDR2 SMNVEV (reference sequence). The CDR3 sequence is 19 residues long. With V trimmed by 5 bases and J by 7 bases, 14 bases remained unmatched. The CDR3 here is CASSKLGLAGGPSGNEQFF. As DNA, the CDR3 is TGTGCCAGCAGTAAATTGGGACTAGCGGGAGGGCCGTCGGGGAATGAGCAGTTCTTC.

Ten or more counts support this clonotype. CDR3 region: CASSPRPGDTEAFF. The CDR3 DNA follows: TGTGCCAGCAGTCCCCGGCCAGGGGACACTGAAGCTTTCTTT. The chain joins TRBV27 to TRBJ1-1; possible D gene TRBD1, 6 bases. Germline V CDR1 and CDR2: MNHEY, SMNVEV (reference sequence). This CDR3 contains 14 residues. The V gene lost 5 bases and the J gene lost 3 bases, with 13 bases spanning the gap.

This clonotype showed up just a few times. V and J are TRBV29-1 and TRBJ2-5; the D gene could be TRBD1 or TRBD2 (5 bases each). The CDR3 is 16 residues long. CDR1 is SQVTM, CDR2 ANQGSEA, per germline. V lost 2 bases to trimming and J lost 5 bases, with 21 bases between them. DNA for the CDR3: TGCAGCGTTGAAAGATTCGGGGCAGGGAATTTGGAGACCCAGTACTTC. Encoded protein: CSVERFGAGNLETQYF.

This rearrangement joins TRBV4-3 to TRBJ2-1; TRBD1 matches 7 bases. The CDR3 has 16 amino acids. The V segment lost 3 bases and the J segment 2 bases; nucleotides outside the gene matches: 7. Germline V gene sequence: CDR1 LGHNA, CDR2 YSLEER. The CDR3 is CASSQNRGPTYNEQFF. DNA of the CDR3: TGCGCCAGCAGCCAGAACAGGGGCCCCACCTACAATGAGCAGTTCTTC.

The rearrangement joins TRBV28 to TRBJ2-7, with 9 bases identical to TRBD1. The CDR3 runs to 15 residues. V lost 3 bases to trimming and J lost 6 bases; unmatched junction nucleotides: 9. From germline, CDR1 is MDHEN and CDR2 SYDVKM. CDR3 bases: TGTGCCAGCAGTTTGCCGGGACAGGGTTCGGGCGAGCAGTACTTC. Amino acid sequence: CASSLPGQGSGEQYF.

The chain uses TRBV5-1 and TRBJ2-5; D is unresolved. This CDR3 spans 14 amino acids. Germline-derived CDR1 and CDR2 are SGHRS and YFSETQ. Trimming removed 1 base from V and 3 bases from J, with 10 bases in between. The CDR3 reads CASSLQGVEETQYF. The CDR3 DNA reads TGCGCCAGCAGCTTGCAAGGAGTGGAAGAGACCCAGTACTTC.

The rearrangement links TRBV10-3 to TRBJ2-3; D uncertain. TRBJ1-5 matches the DNA end more closely, so the J call is doubtful. Germline lookup yields CDR1 ENHRY and CDR2 SYGVKD. This CDR3 is built from 16 residues. CDR3 bases: TGTGCCATCAGTGAGGGTCCGGGAACTAGCACAGATACGCAGCATTTT. This codes for CAISEGPGTSTDTQHF.

In its sample, this clonotype was seen many times. The V gene is TRBV7-2, the J gene TRBJ2-7; TRBD2 might be the D (6 bases). This CDR3 contains 13 residues. The germline V and J ends were trimmed by 3 bases and 3 bases, with 9 bases remaining between them. The germline V gene encodes CDR1 SGHTA and CDR2 FQGNSA. The CDR3 DNA is TGTGCCAGCAGCTTCCGGGACTTCTACGAGCAGTACTTC. Translation: CASSFRDFYEQYF.

The chain uses TRBV28 and TRBJ2-7, with 9 bases that match TRBD1. Losses at the gene ends were 9 bases for V and 6 bases for J; bases not matched to a gene: 6. The CDR3 runs to 12 residues. Germline CDR1 reads MDHEN; CDR2 reads SYDVKM. The chain's CDR3 is CASGQGTLEQYF. CDR3 in DNA: TGTGCCAGTGGACAGGGGACCCTCGAGCAGTACTTC.

This clonotype has more than one count but fewer than ten. V and J are TRBV9 and TRBJ2-1; 12 bases map to TRBD2. Per germline, CDR1 SGDLS and CDR2 YYNGEE. The CDR3 is 17 amino acids. With 4 bases clipped from V and 4 bases from J, the junction kept 9 bases outside the gene matches. CDR3 protein: CASSPRPSGGGYNEQFF. DNA of the CDR3: TGTGCCAGCAGCCCCCGGCCTAGCGGGGGGGGGTACAATGAGCAGTTCTTC.

This clonotype was seen at least ten times. This chain connects TRBV6-2 or TRBV6-3 to TRBJ2-7; D remains unclear. Deletions cut 0 bases from V and 6 bases from J, with 3 bases between. CDR3 size: 11 residues. CDR1 and CDR2 (germline): MNHEY, SVGEGT. The CDR3: CASSYSTEQYF. In nucleotides, the CDR3 is TGTGCCAGCAGTTACTCGACCGAGCAGTACTTC.

This clonotype was found many times. The chain joins TRBV9 to TRBJ2-5; possibly TRBD2 for D (6 bases). Germline assignment: CDR1 SGDLS and CDR2 YYNGEE. The V end lost 3 bases, the J end lost 5 bases, and 11 bases lay between the germline ends. The CDR3 spans 13 residues. CDR3 DNA sequence: TGTGCCAGCAGCGCCGGACTACTTGAGACCCAGTACTTC. Protein: CASSAGLLETQYF. Using reference TRBV9 and TRBJ2-5 for the parts outside the CDR3, the full variable domain is DSGVTQTPKHLITATGQRVTLRCSPRSGDLSVYWYQQSLDQGLQFLIQYYNGEERAKGNILERFSAQQFPDLHSELNLSSLELGDSALYFCASSAGLLETQYFGPGTRLLVL.

This clonotype has only a few counts. The V gene is TRBV20-1, the J gene TRBJ2-4; 9 bases are shared with TRBD1. Germline V gene data show CDR1 as DFQATT and CDR2 as SNEGSKA (reference sequence). Trimming cost V 5 bases and J 0 bases; bases outside gene matches: 17. There are 19 residues in the CDR3. CDR3 DNA sequence: TGCAGTGCTCAGAGCTCCGGGACAGGGACTACTCTAGCCAAAAACATTCAGTACTTC. This gives the protein CSAQSSGTGTTLAKNIQYF.

This clonotype was recorded a few times. The chain employs TRBV12-3 or TRBV12-4 and TRBJ2-7, with 7 bases lining up with TRBD2. This CDR3 contains 14 residues. Trimming removed 5 bases from V and 7 bases from J; junction bases left unmatched: 11. This chain's CDR3 is CASSPNRDYLEQYF. The CDR3 bases are TGTGCCAGCAGTCCAAACCGGGACTATTTGGAGCAGTACTTC.

This clonotype was observed a handful of times. The chain employs TRBV7-8 and TRBJ2-1; maybe TRBD2 (6 bases). From germline, CDR1 is SGHVS and CDR2 FQNEAQ. The CDR3 totals 13 residues. V was shortened by 5 bases and J by 9 bases, with 14 bases between the two germline ends. CDR3 in DNA: TGTGCCAGCAGCCTAAAGACTAGTGGTGAGCAGTTCTTC. It is translated as CASSLKTSGEQFF.

The rearrangement uses TRBV7-8 and TRBJ2-1, with TRBD2 matching over 12 bases. The length of the CDR3 is 16 residues. Germline CDR1 SGHVS, CDR2 FQNEAQ. V shed 4 bases, J shed 8 bases, and the junction held 9 bases outside the gene matches. The CDR3, as DNA: TGTGCCAGCAGCTCCCTAGCGGGAGGGCCGGGGGATGAGCAGTTCTTC. Its translation is CASSSLAGGPGDEQFF.

This sequence joins TRBV12-3 or TRBV12-4 and TRBJ2-1; 8 bases are a match to TRBD1. CDR3 length: 15 residues. V lost 6 bases to trimming and J lost 7 bases; unmatched junction nucleotides: 11. This CDR3 reads CASSRSTGGFNEQFF. In DNA form, the CDR3 reads TGTGCCAGCAGCAGAAGCACAGGGGGGTTTAATGAGCAGTTCTTC.

This clonotype appeared many times. The chain joins TRBV20-1 to TRBJ2-5, with D possibly matching TRBD1 (6 bases). Trimming cost V 0 bases and J 2 bases, with 13 bases left between them. Per germline, CDR1 DFQATT and CDR2 SNEGSKA (reference sequence). The CDR3 spans 15 residues. Written as DNA, the CDR3 is TGCAGTGCTAGAGATGCTCAGAGGGGGCAAGAGACCCAGTACTTC. Translated, it gives CSARDAQRGQETQYF.